This TCR beta chain was captured in a study of cytomegalovirus exposure and HLA in healthy donors. The PCR was carried out with 60 Vbeta primers and 13 Jbeta primers. Clones were sequenced by immunoSEQ multiplex PCR, and TCRdb holds only the in-frame ones, with some missing. This sample yields 250,000 to 350,000 clones, of which 80% are seen a single time; about 0.28% belongs to the top ten. Germline-derived CDR1 and CDR2 are SNHLY and FYNNEI. This CDR3 is built from 13 residues. V trimming: 6 bases; J trimming: 6 bases; junction bases outside the gene matches: 5. V gene TRBV2 combines with J gene TRBJ1-1; 9 bases line up with TRBD1. The source is a girl aged 2 to 9 in good health and CMV-seronegative. Sequences were obtained from PBMCs. CDR3 nucleotide sequence: TGTGCCAGCAGAGGGACAGGGTACGCTGAAGCTTTCTTT. Its protein product is CASRGTGYAEAFF.